This is a list of T cell receptor beta chains from one sample in a study of blood T cell repertoires in COVID-19. Libraries were prepared by immunoSEQ multiplex PCR; TCRdb keeps only in-frame clonotypes and omits some of them. Here the sample spans approximately 210,000 clones, around 84% being singletons. The sequenced sample was peripheral blood. The receptors shown here come from a woman of 80 years or more with COVID-19, enrolled during active disease. Each CDR3 is given with its conserved first and last residue. The D gene is left open where the match is weak. The listing skips clone size in some rows; elsewhere it reads once, few, many or a size class.

v_call,d_call,j_call,clone_size,cdr3_nt,cdr3_aa
TRBV18,TRBD1,TRBJ1-6,NA,TGTGCCAGCTCCACCGGGCAGGGGGTAAATTCACCCCTCCACTTT,CASSTGQGVNSPLHF
TRBV11-3,NA,TRBJ2-2,NA,TGTGCCAGCAGCTTCGGGACTCTTACCGGGGAGCTGTTTTTT,CASSFGTLTGELFF
TRBV28,TRBD2,TRBJ2-5,NA,TGTGCCAGCAGTTTGATGACTAGCGGGGGCCAAGAGACCCAGTACTTC,CASSLMTSGGQETQYF
TRBV3-1/TRBV3-2,NA,TRBJ1-6,NA,TGTGCCAGCAGCCAAGTGAGCGGTTCACCCCTCCACTTT,CASSQVSGSPLHF
TRBV27,NA,TRBJ2-1,NA,TGTGCCAGCAGTTCCTCGGGACATCCCTATGATGGGCAGTTCTTC,CASSSSGHPYDGQFF
TRBV4-3,NA,TRBJ2-7,once,TGCGCCAGCAGCCAAGTGGCTAGCTCCTACGAGCAGTACTTC,CASSQVASSYEQYF
TRBV12-3/TRBV12-4,NA,TRBJ1-2,NA,TGTGCCAGCGGTGTCGGGAAAGCCTATGGCTACACCTTC,CASGVGKAYGYTF
TRBV7-3,TRBD1,TRBJ2-3,NA,TGTGCCAGCAGAAAGACCCCTCCGACAGGGGTCGGGACAGATACGCAGTATTTT,CASRKTPPTGVGTDTQYF
TRBV10-1,TRBD2,TRBJ2-2,NA,TGCGCCAGCAGTGAACGACTAGCGGGGGTCACCGGGGAGCTGTTTTTT,CASSERLAGVTGELFF
TRBV3-1/TRBV3-2,TRBD2,TRBJ2-3,NA,TGTGCCAGCAGTCAGAGCGGGGGGACCCCAGATACGCAGTATTTT,CASSQSGGTPDTQYF
TRBV2,NA,TRBJ1-1,NA,TGTGCCAGCAGTGTAAAGTTGTTAGGGGCTGAAGCTTTCTTT,CASSVKLLGAEAFF
TRBV28,TRBD1,TRBJ1-1,NA,TGTGCCAGCACCACTACAGGGGGCAGCGAGACTGAAGCTTTCTTT,CASTTTGGSETEAFF
TRBV9,TRBD1,TRBJ2-7,once,TGTGCCAGCAGCCCCGGACAGGGGAACCGCTACGAGCAGTACTTC,CASSPGQGNRYEQYF
TRBV11-2,TRBD1,TRBJ2-5,NA,TGTGCCAGCAGCCAACAGGGGGCGAAGGAGACCCAGTACTTC,CASSQQGAKETQYF
TRBV10-1,TRBD1,TRBJ2-7,NA,TGCGCCAGCAGAGGACTGACAGGGGTTGCCCACTACGAGCAGTACTTC,CASRGLTGVAHYEQYF
TRBV7-2,NA,TRBJ1-5,NA,TGTGCCAGCAGCTTTTCAGGATTTGATCAGCCCCAGCATTTT,CASSFSGFDQPQHF
TRBV3-1/TRBV3-2,TRBD1,TRBJ1-1,few,TGTGCCAGCAGCCAAACAGGGGCCACTGAAGCTTTCTTT,CASSQTGATEAFF
TRBV2,NA,TRBJ1-2,NA,TGTGCCAGCAGTATTCTAGACAGCTTCTGGGGTGGCTACACCTTC,CASSILDSFWGGYTF
TRBV12-2,NA,TRBJ2-7,NA,TGTGCAAGTCGCCAATCTAGAGCCATTTCATTCTACGAGCAGTACTTC,CASRQSRAISFYEQYF
TRBV12-3/TRBV12-4,TRBD1,TRBJ1-2,NA,TGTGCCAGCAGGGGACAGGGGTATGGCTACACCTTC,CASRGQGYGYTF
TRBV6-5,NA,TRBJ1-6,once,TGTGCCAGCACTCGGGATCGAGGGAATTCACCCCTCCACTTT,CASTRDRGNSPLHF
TRBV6-5,NA,TRBJ1-4,once,TGTGCCAGCGGGGGCCAGGTGGCGGCCTTTGAAAAACTGTTTTTT,CASGGQVAAFEKLFF
TRBV3-1/TRBV3-2,NA,TRBJ1-3,NA,TGTGCCAGCAGCCAAGATGAATGCAGGGGTGGAAACACCATATATTTT,CASSQDECRGGNTIYF
TRBV2,NA,TRBJ2-5,NA,TGTGCCAGCAGCCCTGCCCGGGTGACCCAGTACTTC,CASSPARVTQYF
TRBV5-4,TRBD2,TRBJ2-7,NA,TGTGCCAGCAGCTTGGGGCTAGCGGGGTTCTACGAGCAGTACTTC,CASSLGLAGFYEQYF
TRBV19,NA,TRBJ1-3,NA,TGTGCCAGTAGTATAGTGGGGAGTGGAAACACCATATATTTT,CASSIVGSGNTIYF
TRBV27,NA,TRBJ1-5,NA,TGTGCCAGCAGTTCGTTCGGGGGTTTGAACAGGCCCCAGCATTTT,CASSSFGGLNRPQHF
TRBV11-3,NA,TRBJ2-3,NA,TGTGCCAGCAGCTTAGGGCCGGATACGCAGTATTTT,CASSLGPDTQYF
TRBV19,TRBD2,TRBJ2-2,NA,TGTGCCGCACAAGGGCGGGGGAGTCGGACCGGGGAGCTGTTTTTT,CAAQGRGSRTGELFF
TRBV19,TRBD1,TRBJ1-1,NA,TGTGCCAGTAGTGTACCGGGACAGGTGTCTGAAGCTTTCTTT,CASSVPGQVSEAFF
TRBV7-9,TRBD1,TRBJ2-4,NA,TGTGCCAGCAGCTTCGACAGGGGCATTCAGTACTTC,CASSFDRGIQYF